These T cell receptor beta chains were read from a single sample in a study of OX40 agonist ivuxolimab in advanced cancers. Assay used: immunoSEQ multiplex PCR; TCRdb lists only in-frame clones, some missing. Here the sample spans 150,000 to 190,000 clones, approximately 94% being singletons. Sample: CD4+ or CD8+ T cells sorted from blood, taken in a trial of the OX40 agonist ivuxolimab. The receptor source for this set is an adult with an advanced solid tumor such as melanoma, head and neck, liver or kidney cancer. The CDR3 runs from the conserved cysteine through the conserved F or W. The D gene is left open where the match is weak. The size of a clone is reported for some rows only, either as once, few or many, or as a class for expanded clones.

V gene	J gene	clone size	D gene	CDR3 protein	CDR3 DNA
TRBV2	TRBJ1-6	-	-	CASRTPTDPYNSPLHF	TGTGCCAGCAGAACCCCGACAGATCCCTATAATTCACCCCTCCACTTT
TRBV7-9	TRBJ2-4	-	TRBD1	CASSLGNRGIIQYF	TGTGCCAGCAGCTTAGGCAACAGGGGAATCATTCAGTACTTC
TRBV23-1	TRBJ1-2	-	-	CASSAPPGTQKNNYGYTF	TGCGCCAGCAGTGCGCCTCCGGGGACACAAAAGAACAACTATGGCTACACCTTC
TRBV27	TRBJ2-3	-	TRBD1	CASSSGTGGASTQYF	TGTGCCAGCAGCTCCGGGACAGGGGGCGCGAGTACGCAGTATTTT
TRBV4-3	TRBJ2-3	-	-	CASSPNLLGGRTDTQYF	TGCGCCAGCAGCCCAAACTTACTAGGGGGGCGCACAGATACGCAGTATTTT
TRBV7-9	TRBJ2-5	-	TRBD1	CASSLETGWETQYF	TGTGCCAGCAGCTTAGAGACAGGGTGGGAGACCCAGTACTTC
TRBV7-3	TRBJ2-7	-	-	CASSPRGGRANEQYF	TGTGCCAGCAGCCCCAGGGGCGGGAGAGCCAACGAGCAGTACTTC
TRBV28	TRBJ1-4	-	-	CASSSDRNANEKLFF	TGTGCCAGCAGTAGCGACAGGAACGCTAATGAAAAACTGTTTTTT
TRBV6-6	TRBJ2-7	-	TRBD1	CASRPGGTGVYEQYF	TGTGCCAGCAGACCGGGGGGGACAGGGGTTTACGAGCAGTACTTC
TRBV2	TRBJ2-7	-	-	CASSEIYEQYF	TGTGCCAGCAGTGAAATATACGAGCAGTACTTC
TRBV5-1	TRBJ2-5	once	-	CASSHQETQYF	TGCGCCAGCAGCCACCAAGAGACCCAGTACTTC
TRBV5-4	TRBJ2-6	-	-	CASSLEGAGANVLTF	TGTGCCAGCAGCTTGGAAGGGGCTGGGGCCAACGTCCTGACTTTC
TRBV11-3	TRBJ1-1	-	-	CASSFVTGAEAFF	TGTGCCAGCAGCTTTGTGACGGGGGCTGAAGCTTTCTTT
TRBV27	TRBJ1-4	-	-	CASSLRRDNEKLFF	TGTGCCAGCAGTTTAAGGAGAGATAATGAAAAACTGTTTTTT
TRBV4-3	TRBJ1-4	-	-	CASSRPGGLGEKLFF	TGCGCCAGCAGCCGGCCAGGTGGCCTAGGCGAAAAACTGTTTTTT
TRBV5-4	TRBJ1-2	-	-	CAWTWRGGYTF	TGTGCCTGGACCTGGAGGGGAGGCTACACCTTC
TRBV14	TRBJ1-3	-	-	CASSPGGTPGNTIYF	TGTGCCAGCAGCCCCGGGGGGACACCTGGAAACACCATATATTTT
TRBV7-2	TRBJ2-1	once	TRBD2	CASSATSAGRYNEQFF	TGTGCCAGCAGCGCAACTAGCGCAGGCCGGTACAATGAGCAGTTCTTC
TRBV30	TRBJ1-1	few	-	CAWSPRALNTEAFF	TGTGCCTGGAGCCCCCGCGCTTTGAACACTGAAGCTTTCTTT
TRBV11-2	TRBJ2-1	-	-	CASSLLLEPYNEQFF	TGTGCCAGCAGCTTGCTGCTGGAACCTTACAATGAGCAGTTCTTC
TRBV15	TRBJ2-3	few	-	CATSRPSGEGTQYF	TGTGCCACCAGCAGGCCCTCTGGGGAAGGTACGCAGTATTTT
TRBV5-6	TRBJ2-7	-	TRBD1	CASSLGTGAGEQYF	TGTGCCAGCAGCCTCGGGACAGGGGCGGGCGAGCAGTACTTC
TRBV7-2	TRBJ2-7	-	-	CASSRQDGAYEQYF	TGTGCCAGCAGCCGCCAGGACGGCGCCTACGAGCAGTACTTC
TRBV7-3	TRBJ2-4	once	-	CASSSSGGGNIQYF	TGTGCCAGCAGCTCCTCAGGGGGAGGGAACATTCAGTACTTC
TRBV5-1	TRBJ2-4	-	-	CASSLEGPRDIQYF	TGCGCCAGCAGCTTGGAGGGGCCGAGGGACATTCAGTACTTC
TRBV5-8	TRBJ1-1	once	TRBD1	CASSTGTGGPWTEAFF	TGTGCCAGCAGCACTGGGACAGGGGGCCCCTGGACTGAAGCTTTCTTT
TRBV7-2	TRBJ2-3	-	TRBD2	CASSLAPGGPYTQYF	TGTGCCAGCAGCTTAGCACCGGGGGGGCCCTATACGCAGTATTTT
TRBV5-6	TRBJ1-4	-	-	CAGSLGQGRAEKLFF	TGTGCCGGCAGCTTGGGGCAGGGCCGGGCCGAAAAACTGTTTTTT
TRBV5-4	TRBJ1-6	-	TRBD1	CASSSGQHNSPLHF	TGTGCCAGCAGCTCGGGACAGCATAATTCACCCCTCCACTTT
TRBV7-9	TRBJ2-7	-	-	CASSLGRPGAYEQYF	TGTGCCAGCAGCTTAGGTAGGCCAGGGGCCTACGAGCAGTACTTC
TRBV5-1	TRBJ2-1	-	TRBD1	CASRPTGTEYNEQFF	TGCGCCAGCCGCCCGACAGGGACCGAATACAATGAGCAGTTCTTC
TRBV7-2	TRBJ2-2	once	TRBD2	CASSFRLAGGTGTGELFF	TGTGCCAGCAGCTTCAGACTAGCGGGGGGCACCGGAACCGGGGAGCTGTTTTTT
TRBV7-9	TRBJ1-5	-	TRBD1	CASSTGTGRAAQHF	TGTGCCAGCTCAACCGGGACAGGGCGAGCAGCCCAGCATTTT
TRBV9	TRBJ1-5	-	-	CPGSGRGTRAQHF	TGCCCCGGTAGTGGCAGGGGAACAAGGGCCCAGCATTTT
TRBV10-3	TRBJ1-3	-	-	CAIRWESGNTIYF	TGTGCCATCAGGTGGGAATCTGGAAACACCATATATTTT
TRBV7-2	TRBJ2-1	-	-	CASHRLSSYNEQFF	TGTGCCAGCCATCGGTTATCGTCCTACAATGAGCAGTTCTTC
TRBV19	TRBJ1-2	-	-	CASSGPGYTF	TGTGCCAGTAGTGGCCCTGGCTACACCTTC
TRBV6-5	TRBJ1-2	-	-	CASSYMWAGNYGYTF	TGTGCCAGCAGTTACATGTGGGCGGGGAACTATGGCTACACCTTC
TRBV21-1	TRBJ2-7	-	-	CASSKEVIINFGEQYF	TGTGCCAGCAGCAAAGAGGTCATTATAAACTTCGGGGAGCAGTACTTC
TRBV30	TRBJ1-1	once	TRBD1	CAWSEGAWNTEAFF	TGTGCCTGGAGTGAGGGGGCCTGGAACACTGAAGCTTTCTTT
TRBV7-2	TRBJ2-2	-	TRBD1	CASNPGQVNTGELFF	TGTGCCAGCAACCCGGGACAGGTGAACACCGGGGAGCTGTTTTTT
TRBV18	TRBJ2-5	-	-	CASSPPEGRETQYF	TGTGCCAGCTCACCACCCGAAGGGAGGGAGACCCAGTACTTC
TRBV2	TRBJ2-2	-	-	CASMESGELFF	TGTGCCAGCATGGAAAGCGGGGAGCTGTTTTTT
TRBV7-2	TRBJ2-7	-	-	CASSSGATTGEQYF	TGTGCCAGCAGCTCCGGGGCCACTACGGGGGAGCAGTACTTC
TRBV28	TRBJ2-5	few	-	CASSYLLRGSRKTQYF	TGTGCCAGCAGTTACCTCCTCAGGGGATCTAGGAAGACCCAGTACTTC
TRBV7-3	TRBJ2-2	few	-	CASSRRDMLNTGELFF	TGTGCCAGCAGCAGAAGGGACATGCTGAACACCGGGGAGCTGTTTTTT
TRBV6-1	TRBJ2-5	-	-	CASRDSPWETQYF	TGTGCCAGCAGGGACAGCCCGTGGGAGACCCAGTACTTC
TRBV6-5	TRBJ1-2	-	TRBD1	CASTPMDRTNYGYTF	TGTGCCAGCACCCCAATGGACAGGACTAACTATGGCTACACCTTC
TRBV4-1	TRBJ1-4	-	TRBD1	CASRQGAEKLFF	TGCGCCAGCAGACAGGGGGCTGAAAAACTGTTTTTT
TRBV28	TRBJ2-7	-	TRBD1	CASSQTGTAISYEQYF	TGTGCCAGCAGCCAAACCGGGACAGCTATCTCCTACGAGCAGTACTTC